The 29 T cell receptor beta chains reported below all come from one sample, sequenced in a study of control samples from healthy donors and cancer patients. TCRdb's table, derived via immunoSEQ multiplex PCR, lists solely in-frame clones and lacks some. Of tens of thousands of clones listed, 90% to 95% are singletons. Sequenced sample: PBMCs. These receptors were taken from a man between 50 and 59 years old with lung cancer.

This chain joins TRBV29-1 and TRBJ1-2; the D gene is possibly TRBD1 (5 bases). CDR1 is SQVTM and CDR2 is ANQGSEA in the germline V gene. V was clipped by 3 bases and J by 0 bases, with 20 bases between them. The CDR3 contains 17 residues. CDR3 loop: CSVDPEGATASNYGYTF. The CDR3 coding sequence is TGCAGCGTTGACCCAGAAGGGGCGACGGCCTCTAACTATGGCTACACCTTC. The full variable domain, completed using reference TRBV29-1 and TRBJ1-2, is SAVISQKPSRDICQRGTSLTIQCQVDSQVTMMFWYRQQPGQSLTLIATANQGSEATYESGFVIDKFPISRPNLTFSTLTVSNMSPEDSSIYLCSVDPEGATASNYGYTFGSGTRLTVV.

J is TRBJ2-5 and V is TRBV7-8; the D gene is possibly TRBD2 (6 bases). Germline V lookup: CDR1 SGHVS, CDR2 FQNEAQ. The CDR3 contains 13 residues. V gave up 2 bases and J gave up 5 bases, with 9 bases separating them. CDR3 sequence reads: CASSLPGVETQYF. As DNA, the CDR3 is TGTGCCAGCAGCTTACCGGGAGTGGAGACCCAGTACTTC. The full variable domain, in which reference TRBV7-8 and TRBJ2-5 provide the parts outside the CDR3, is GAGVSQSPRYKVAKRGQDVALRCDPISGHVSLFWYQQALGQGPEFLTYFQNEAQLDKSGLPSDRFFAERPEGSVSTLKIQRTQQEDSAVYLCASSLPGVETQYFGPGTRLLVL.

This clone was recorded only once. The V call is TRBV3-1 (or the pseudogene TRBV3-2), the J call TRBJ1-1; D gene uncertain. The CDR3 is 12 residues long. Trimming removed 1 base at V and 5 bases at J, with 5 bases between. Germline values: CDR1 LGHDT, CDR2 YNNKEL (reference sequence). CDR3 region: CASSQARTEAFF. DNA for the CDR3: TGTGCCAGCAGCCAAGCTCGGACTGAAGCTTTCTTT.

Here the CDR3 DNA reads TGTGCCACCAGTGATGAGTCGTGGGGGCAGTTCTTC. This translates into CATSDESWGQFF. V is TRBV24-1 and J is TRBJ2-1; D ambiguous. This CDR3 is 12 amino acids long. CDR1 is KGHDR and CDR2 is SFDVKD in the germline V gene. Trimming cost V 3 bases and J 12 bases, with 11 bases left between them.

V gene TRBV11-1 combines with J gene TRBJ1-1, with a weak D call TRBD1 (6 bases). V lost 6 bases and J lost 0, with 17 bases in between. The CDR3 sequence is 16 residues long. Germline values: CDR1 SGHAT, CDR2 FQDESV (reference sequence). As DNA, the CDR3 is TGTGCCAGCAGGGAAGGGGGGCGAGGAATGAACACTGAAGCTTTCTTT. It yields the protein CASREGGRGMNTEAFF.

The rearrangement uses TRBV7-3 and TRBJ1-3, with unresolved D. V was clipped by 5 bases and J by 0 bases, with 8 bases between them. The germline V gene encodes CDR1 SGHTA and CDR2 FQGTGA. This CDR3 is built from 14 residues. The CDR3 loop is CASSPPNSGNTIYF. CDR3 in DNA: TGTGCCAGCAGCCCCCCAAACTCTGGAAACACCATATATTTT.

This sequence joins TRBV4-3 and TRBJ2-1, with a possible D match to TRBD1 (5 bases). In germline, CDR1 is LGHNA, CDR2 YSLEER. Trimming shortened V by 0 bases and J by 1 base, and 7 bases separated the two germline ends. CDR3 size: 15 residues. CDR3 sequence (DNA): TGCGCCAGCAGCCAAGAGGGGCTTTCCTACAATGAGCAGTTCTTC. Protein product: CASSQEGLSYNEQFF.

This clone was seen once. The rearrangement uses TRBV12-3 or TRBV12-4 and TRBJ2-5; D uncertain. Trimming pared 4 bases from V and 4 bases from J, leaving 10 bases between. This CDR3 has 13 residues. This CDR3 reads CASSSKVPETQYF. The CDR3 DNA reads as TGTGCCAGCAGTTCGAAGGTCCCAGAGACCCAGTACTTC.

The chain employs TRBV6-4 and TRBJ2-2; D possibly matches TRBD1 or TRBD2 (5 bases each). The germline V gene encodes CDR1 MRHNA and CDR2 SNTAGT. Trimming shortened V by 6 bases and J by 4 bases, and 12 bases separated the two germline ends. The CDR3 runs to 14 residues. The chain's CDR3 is CASSRDPGTGELFF. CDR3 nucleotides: TGTGCCAGCAGCCGGGACCCCGGCACCGGGGAGCTGTTTTTT.

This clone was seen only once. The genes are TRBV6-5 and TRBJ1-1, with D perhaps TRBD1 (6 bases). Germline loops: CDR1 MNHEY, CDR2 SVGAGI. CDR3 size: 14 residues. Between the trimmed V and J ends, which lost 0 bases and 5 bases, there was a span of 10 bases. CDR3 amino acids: CASSYSGGQTEAFF. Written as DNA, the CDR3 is TGTGCCAGCAGTTACTCGGGGGGGCAAACTGAAGCTTTCTTT.

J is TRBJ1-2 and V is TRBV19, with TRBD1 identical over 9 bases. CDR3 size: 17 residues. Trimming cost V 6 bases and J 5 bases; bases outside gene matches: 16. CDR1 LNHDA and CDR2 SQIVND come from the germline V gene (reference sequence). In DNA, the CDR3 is TGTGCCAGTAGCGACAGGGGGTTCGCCGGTCGTCGATATGGCTACACCTTC. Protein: CASSDRGFAGRRYGYTF.

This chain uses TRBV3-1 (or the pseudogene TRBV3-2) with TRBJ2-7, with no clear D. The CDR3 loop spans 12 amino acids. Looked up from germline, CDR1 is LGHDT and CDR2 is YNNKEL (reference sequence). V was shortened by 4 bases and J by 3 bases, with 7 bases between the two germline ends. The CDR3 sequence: CASSLTFYEQYF. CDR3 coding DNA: TGTGCCAGCAGCCTCACATTCTACGAGCAGTACTTC.

The CDR3 loop is CASSLGVFPAEKLFF. The CDR3, as DNA: TGTGCCAGCAGCCTAGGAGTGTTCCCGGCTGAAAAACTGTTTTTT. The chain has TRBV7-9 and TRBJ1-4; D gene unclear. The CDR3 runs 15 residues. Germline lookup yields CDR1 SEHNR and CDR2 FQNEAQ (reference sequence). V lost 5 bases and J 7 bases, leaving 17 bases between the germline ends.

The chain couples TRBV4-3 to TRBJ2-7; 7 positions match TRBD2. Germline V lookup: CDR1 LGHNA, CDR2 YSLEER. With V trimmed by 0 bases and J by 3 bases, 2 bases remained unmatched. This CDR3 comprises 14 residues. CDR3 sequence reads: CASSQEGRDYEQYF. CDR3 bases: TGCGCCAGCAGCCAAGAAGGGAGGGACTACGAGCAGTACTTC.

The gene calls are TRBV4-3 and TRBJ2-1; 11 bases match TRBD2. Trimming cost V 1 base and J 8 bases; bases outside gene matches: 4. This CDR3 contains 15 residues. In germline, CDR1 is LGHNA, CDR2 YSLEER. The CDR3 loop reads CASSQASGGRDEQFF. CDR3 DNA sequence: TGCGCCAGCAGCCAAGCTAGCGGGGGGCGGGATGAGCAGTTCTTC.

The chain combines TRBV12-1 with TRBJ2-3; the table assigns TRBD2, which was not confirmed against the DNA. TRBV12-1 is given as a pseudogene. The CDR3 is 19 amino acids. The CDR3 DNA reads TGTGCCAGCAGCTCGCCGAAGGCGGGGGGCCCCCACCGCACAGATACGCAGTATTTT. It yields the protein CASSSPKAGGPHRTDTQYF.

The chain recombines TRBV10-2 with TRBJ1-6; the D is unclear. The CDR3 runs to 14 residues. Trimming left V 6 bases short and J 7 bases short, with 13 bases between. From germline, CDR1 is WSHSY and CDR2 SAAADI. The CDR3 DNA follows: TGCGCCAGCAGGGGTGCGGGTTGGAATTCACCCCTCCACTTT. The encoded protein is CASRGAGWNSPLHF.

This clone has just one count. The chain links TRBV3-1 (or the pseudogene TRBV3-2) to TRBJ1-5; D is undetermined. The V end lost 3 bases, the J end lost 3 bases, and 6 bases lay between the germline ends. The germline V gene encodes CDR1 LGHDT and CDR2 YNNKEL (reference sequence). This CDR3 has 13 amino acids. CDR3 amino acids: CASSQSLNQPQHF. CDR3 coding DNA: TGTGCCAGCAGCCAGAGCCTCAATCAGCCCCAGCATTTT.

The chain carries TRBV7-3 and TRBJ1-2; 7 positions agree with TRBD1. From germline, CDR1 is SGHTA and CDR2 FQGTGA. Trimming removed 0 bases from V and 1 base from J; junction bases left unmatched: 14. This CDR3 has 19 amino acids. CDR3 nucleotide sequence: TGTGCCAGCAGCTTAACGGAAGTGGACAGGCGGCTCCGTAACTATGGCTACACCTTC. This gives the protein CASSLTEVDRRLRNYGYTF.

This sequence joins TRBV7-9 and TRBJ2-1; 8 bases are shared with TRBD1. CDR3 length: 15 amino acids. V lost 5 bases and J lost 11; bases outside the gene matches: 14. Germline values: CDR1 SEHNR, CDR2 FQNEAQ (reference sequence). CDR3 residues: CASSLGGQGISQQFF. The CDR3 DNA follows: TGTGCCAGCAGCCTAGGAGGACAGGGAATTTCACAGCAGTTCTTC.

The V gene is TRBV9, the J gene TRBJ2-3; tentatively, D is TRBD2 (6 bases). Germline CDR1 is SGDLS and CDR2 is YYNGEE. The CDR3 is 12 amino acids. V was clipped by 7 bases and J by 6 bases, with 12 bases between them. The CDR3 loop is CASGSAGDTQYF. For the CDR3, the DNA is TGTGCCAGCGGCTCGGCGGGGGATACGCAGTATTTT.

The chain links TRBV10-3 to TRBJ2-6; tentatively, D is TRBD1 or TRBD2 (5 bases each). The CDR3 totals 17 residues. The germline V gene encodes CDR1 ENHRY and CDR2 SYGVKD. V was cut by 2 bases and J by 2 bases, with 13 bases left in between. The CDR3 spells CAISEIGLGAGANVLTF. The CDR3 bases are TGTGCCATCAGTGAGATCGGATTGGGGGCTGGGGCCAACGTCCTGACTTTC.

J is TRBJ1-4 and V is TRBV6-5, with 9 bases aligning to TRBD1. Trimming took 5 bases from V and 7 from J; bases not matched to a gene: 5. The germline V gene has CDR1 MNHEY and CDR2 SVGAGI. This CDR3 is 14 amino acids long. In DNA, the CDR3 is TGTGCCAGCAGTCAGACAGGGGGGCGTGAAAAACTGTTTTTT. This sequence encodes CASSQTGGREKLFF.

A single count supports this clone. CDR3 in amino acids: CASSSGRGEEKLFF. In nucleotides, the CDR3 is TGCGCCAGCAGCTCCGGCAGGGGAGAAGAAAAACTGTTTTTT. This rearrangement joins TRBV5-1 to TRBJ1-4; D may be TRBD1 (6 bases). The germline gives CDR1 SGHRS, CDR2 YFSETQ. CDR3 length: 14 residues. V was pared by 3 bases and J by 8 bases, with 14 bases between.

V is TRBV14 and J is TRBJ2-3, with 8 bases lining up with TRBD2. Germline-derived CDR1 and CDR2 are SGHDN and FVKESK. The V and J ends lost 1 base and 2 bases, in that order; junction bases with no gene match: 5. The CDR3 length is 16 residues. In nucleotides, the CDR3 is TGTGCCAGCAGCCAAGCGGGGGGGGGCCTCACAGATACGCAGTATTTT. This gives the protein CASSQAGGGLTDTQYF.

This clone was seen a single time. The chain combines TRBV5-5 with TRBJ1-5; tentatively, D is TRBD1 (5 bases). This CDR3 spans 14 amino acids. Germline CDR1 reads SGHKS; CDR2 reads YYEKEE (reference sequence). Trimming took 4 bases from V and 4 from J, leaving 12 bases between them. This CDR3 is CASSGGVPNQPQHF. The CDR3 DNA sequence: TGTGCCAGCAGCGGAGGGGTTCCGAATCAGCCCCAGCATTTT.

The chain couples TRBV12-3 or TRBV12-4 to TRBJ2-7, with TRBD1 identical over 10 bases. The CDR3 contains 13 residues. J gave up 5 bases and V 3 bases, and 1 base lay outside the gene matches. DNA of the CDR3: TGTGCCAGCAGTTTGACAGGGGGCGACGAGCAGTACTTC. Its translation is CASSLTGGDEQYF.

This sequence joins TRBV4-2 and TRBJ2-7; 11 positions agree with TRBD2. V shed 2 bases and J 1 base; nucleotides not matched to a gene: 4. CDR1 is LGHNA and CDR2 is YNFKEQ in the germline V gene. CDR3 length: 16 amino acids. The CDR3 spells CASSQLGTSGSYEQYF. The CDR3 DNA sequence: TGTGCCAGCAGCCAATTAGGGACTAGCGGTTCCTACGAGCAGTACTTC.

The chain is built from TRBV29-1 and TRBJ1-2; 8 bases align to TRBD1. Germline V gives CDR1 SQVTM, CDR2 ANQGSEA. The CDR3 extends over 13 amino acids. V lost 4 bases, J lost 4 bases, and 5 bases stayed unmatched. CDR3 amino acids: CSVAQGVAYGYTF. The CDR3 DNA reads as TGCAGCGTTGCACAGGGGGTGGCCTATGGCTACACCTTC.